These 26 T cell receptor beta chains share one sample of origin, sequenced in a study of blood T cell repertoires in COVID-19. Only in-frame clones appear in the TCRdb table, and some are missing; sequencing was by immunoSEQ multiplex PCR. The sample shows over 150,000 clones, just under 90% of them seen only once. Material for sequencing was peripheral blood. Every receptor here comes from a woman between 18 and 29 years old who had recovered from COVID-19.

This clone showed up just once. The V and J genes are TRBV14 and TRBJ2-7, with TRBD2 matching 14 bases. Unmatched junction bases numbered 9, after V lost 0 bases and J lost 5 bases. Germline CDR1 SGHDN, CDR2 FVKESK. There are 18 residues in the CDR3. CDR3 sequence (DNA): TGTGCCAGCAGCCAAGACGGCTTAGGACTAGCGGGGGGAGACGAGCAGTACTTC. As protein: CASSQDGLGLAGGDEQYF.

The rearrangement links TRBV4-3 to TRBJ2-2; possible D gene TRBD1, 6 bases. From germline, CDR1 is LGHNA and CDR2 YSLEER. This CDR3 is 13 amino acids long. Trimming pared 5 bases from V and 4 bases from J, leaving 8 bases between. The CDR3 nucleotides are TGCGCCAGCAGCGGACAGCTCACCGGGGAGCTGTTTTTT. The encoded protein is CASSGQLTGELFF.

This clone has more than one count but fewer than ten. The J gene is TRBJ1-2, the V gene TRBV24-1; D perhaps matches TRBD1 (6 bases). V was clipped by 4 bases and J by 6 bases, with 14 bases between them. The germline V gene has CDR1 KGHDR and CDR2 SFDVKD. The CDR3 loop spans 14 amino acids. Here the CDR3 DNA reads TGTGCCACCAGTGACCGAGGGACACAGCATGGCTACACCTTC. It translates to CATSDRGTQHGYTF.

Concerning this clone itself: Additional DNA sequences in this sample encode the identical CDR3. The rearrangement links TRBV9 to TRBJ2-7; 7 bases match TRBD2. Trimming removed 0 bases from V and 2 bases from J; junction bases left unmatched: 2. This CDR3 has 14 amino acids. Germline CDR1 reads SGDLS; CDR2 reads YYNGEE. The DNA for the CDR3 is TGTGCCAGCAGCGTAGGGGGGGGACCCTACGAGCAGTACTTC. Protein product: CASSVGGGPYEQYF. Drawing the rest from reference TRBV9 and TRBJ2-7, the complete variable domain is DSGVTQTPKHLITATGQRVTLRCSPRSGDLSVYWYQQSLDQGLQFLIQYYNGEERAKGNILERFSAQQFPDLHSELNLSSLELGDSALYFCASSVGGGPYEQYFGPGTRLTVT.

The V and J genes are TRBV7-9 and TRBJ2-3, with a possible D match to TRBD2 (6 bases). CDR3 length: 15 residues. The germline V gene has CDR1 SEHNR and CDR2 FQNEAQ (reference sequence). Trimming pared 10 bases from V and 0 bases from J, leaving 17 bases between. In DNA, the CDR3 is TGTGCCATCCTGGCCGGGGGACTTAGCACAGATACGCAGTATTTT. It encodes CAILAGGLSTDTQYF.

The CDR3 nucleotides are TGTGCCAGCAGCCAAGCCCGACTCATAAGTAGGTATTTT. Amino acid sequence: CASSQARLISRYF. The J gene is TRBJ2-3, the V gene TRBV11-3; D gene uncertain. This CDR3 contains 13 residues. Germline lookup yields CDR1 SGHNT and CDR2 YENEEA. V was shortened by 5 bases and J by 14 bases, with 20 bases between the two germline ends.

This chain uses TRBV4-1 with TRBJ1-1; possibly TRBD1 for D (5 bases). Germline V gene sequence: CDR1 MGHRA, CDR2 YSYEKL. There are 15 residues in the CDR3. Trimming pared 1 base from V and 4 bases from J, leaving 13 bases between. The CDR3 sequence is CASSQVGRGSTEAFF. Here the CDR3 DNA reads TGCGCCAGCAGCCAAGTTGGGAGGGGAAGCACTGAAGCTTTCTTT.

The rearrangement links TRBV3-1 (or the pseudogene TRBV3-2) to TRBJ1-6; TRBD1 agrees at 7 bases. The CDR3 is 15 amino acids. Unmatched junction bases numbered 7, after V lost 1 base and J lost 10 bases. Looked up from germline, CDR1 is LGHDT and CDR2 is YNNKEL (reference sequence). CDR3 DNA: TGTGCCAGCAGCCAAGTGGCGACAGGGAAATCACCCCTCCACTTT. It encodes CASSQVATGKSPLHF.

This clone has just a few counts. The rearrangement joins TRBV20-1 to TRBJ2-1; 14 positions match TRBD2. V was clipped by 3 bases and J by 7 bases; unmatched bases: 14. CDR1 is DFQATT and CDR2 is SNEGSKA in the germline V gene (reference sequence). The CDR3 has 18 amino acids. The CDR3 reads CSASLGLAGALLENEQFF. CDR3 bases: TGCAGTGCTAGTTTGGGACTAGCGGGAGCCCTCTTGGAGAATGAGCAGTTCTTC.

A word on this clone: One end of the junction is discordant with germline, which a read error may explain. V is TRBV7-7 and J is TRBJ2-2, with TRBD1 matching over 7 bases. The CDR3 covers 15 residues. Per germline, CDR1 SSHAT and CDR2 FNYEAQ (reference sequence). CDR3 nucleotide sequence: TGTGCTAGCAGCCGGACAGGCCTGAACACCGGGGAGCTGTTTTTT. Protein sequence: CASSRTGLNTGELFF.

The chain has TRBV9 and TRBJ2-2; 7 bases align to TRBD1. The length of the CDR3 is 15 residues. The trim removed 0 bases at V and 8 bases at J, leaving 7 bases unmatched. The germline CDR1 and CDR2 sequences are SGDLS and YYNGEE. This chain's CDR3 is CASSVGTGAPGELFF. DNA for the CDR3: TGTGCCAGCAGCGTAGGGACAGGTGCCCCGGGGGAGCTGTTTTTT.

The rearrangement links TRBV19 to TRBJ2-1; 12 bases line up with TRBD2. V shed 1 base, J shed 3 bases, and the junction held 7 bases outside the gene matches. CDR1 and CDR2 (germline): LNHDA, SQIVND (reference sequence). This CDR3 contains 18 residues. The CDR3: CASSIGRTSGVYYNEQFF. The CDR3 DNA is TGTGCCAGTAGTATAGGGAGGACTAGCGGGGTCTACTACAATGAGCAGTTCTTC.

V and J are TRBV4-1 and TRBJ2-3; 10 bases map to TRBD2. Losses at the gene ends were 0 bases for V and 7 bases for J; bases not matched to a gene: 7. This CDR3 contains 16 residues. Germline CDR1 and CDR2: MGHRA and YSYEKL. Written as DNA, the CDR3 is TGCGCCAGCAGCCAAGACTCTAGCGGGAGTGTATATACGCAGTATTTT. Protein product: CASSQDSSGSVYTQYF.

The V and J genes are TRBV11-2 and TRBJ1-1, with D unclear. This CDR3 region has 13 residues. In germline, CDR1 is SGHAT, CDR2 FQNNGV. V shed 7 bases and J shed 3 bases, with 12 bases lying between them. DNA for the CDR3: TGTGCCAGCACCCCGCCCGGGGACACTGAAGCTTTCTTT. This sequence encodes CASTPPGDTEAFF.

The CDR3 nucleotides are TGTGCCAGTAGCCGTACTAATGAAAAACTGTTTTTT. It encodes CASSRTNEKLFF. The chain employs TRBV19 and TRBJ1-4; D uncertain. The V gene lost 6 bases and the J gene lost 2 bases, with 4 bases spanning the gap. CDR1 and CDR2 (germline): LNHDA, SQIVND (reference sequence). The CDR3 runs 12 residues.

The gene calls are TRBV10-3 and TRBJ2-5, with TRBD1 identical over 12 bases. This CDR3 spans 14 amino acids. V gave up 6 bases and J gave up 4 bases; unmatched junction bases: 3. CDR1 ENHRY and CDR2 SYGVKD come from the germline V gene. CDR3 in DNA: TGTGCCATCAGGGCGGGACAGGGGGCAGAGACCCAGTACTTC. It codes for CAIRAGQGAETQYF.

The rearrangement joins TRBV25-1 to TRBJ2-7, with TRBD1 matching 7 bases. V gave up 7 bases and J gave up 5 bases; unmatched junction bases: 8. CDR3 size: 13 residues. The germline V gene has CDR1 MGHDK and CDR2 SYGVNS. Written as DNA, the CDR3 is TGTGCCAGCACACGGACAGGCTTCCACGAGCAGTACTTC. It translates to CASTRTGFHEQYF.

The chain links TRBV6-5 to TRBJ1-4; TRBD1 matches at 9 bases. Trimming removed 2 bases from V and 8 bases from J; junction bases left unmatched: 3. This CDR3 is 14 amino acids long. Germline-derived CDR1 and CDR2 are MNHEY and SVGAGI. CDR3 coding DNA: TGTGCCAGCAGTTACCTTGGGACAGGGGAAAAACTGTTTTTT. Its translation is CASSYLGTGEKLFF.

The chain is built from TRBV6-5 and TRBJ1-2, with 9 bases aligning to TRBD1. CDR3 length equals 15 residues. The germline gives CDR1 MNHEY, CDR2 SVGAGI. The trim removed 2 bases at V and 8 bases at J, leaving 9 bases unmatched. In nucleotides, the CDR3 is TGTGCCAGCAGTTACCTACCCGGGACAGGGCGAGGCTACACCTTC. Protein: CASSYLPGTGRGYTF.

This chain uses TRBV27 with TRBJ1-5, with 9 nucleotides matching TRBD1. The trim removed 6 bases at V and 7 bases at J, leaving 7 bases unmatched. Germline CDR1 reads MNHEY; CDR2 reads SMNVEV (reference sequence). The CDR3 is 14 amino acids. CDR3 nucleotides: TGTGCCAGCAGCTTGAGACAGGGGGAGCAGCCCCAGCATTTT. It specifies CASSLRQGEQPQHF.

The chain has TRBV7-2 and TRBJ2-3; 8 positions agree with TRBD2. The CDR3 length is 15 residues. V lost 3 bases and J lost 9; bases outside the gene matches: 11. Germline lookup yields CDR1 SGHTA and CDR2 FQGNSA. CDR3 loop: CASSLAAGAFQTQYF. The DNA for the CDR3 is TGTGCCAGCAGCTTGGCAGCGGGGGCCTTCCAGACGCAGTATTTT.

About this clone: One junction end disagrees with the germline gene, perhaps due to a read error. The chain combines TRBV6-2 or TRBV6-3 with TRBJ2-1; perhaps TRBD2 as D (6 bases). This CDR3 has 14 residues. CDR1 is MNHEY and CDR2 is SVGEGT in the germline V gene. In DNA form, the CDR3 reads TGTGCCAGCAGTCCCCGGGACTCCTCCAATGAGCAGTTCTTC. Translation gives CASSPRDSSNEQFF.

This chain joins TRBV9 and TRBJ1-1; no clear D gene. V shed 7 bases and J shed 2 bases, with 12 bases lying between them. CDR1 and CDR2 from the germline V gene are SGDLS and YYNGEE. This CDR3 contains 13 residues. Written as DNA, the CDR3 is TGTGCCAGCGCCGTTCGGTTAAACACTGAAGCTTTCTTT. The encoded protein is CASAVRLNTEAFF.

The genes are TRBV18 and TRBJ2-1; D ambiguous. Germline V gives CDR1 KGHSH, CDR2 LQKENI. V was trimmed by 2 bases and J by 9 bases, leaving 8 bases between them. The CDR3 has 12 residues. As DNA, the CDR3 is TGTGCCAGCTCACCAAATACTCTTGAGCAGTTCTTC. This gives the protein CASSPNTLEQFF.

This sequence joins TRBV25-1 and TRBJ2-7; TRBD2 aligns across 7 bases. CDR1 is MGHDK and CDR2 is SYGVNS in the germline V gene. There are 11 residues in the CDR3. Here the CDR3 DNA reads TGTGCGACTAAGGGGAGGGGCGAGCAGTACTTC. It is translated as CATKGRGEQYF.

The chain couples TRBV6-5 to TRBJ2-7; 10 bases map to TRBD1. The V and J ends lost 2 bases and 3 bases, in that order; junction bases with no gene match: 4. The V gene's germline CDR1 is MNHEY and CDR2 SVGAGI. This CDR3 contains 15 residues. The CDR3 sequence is CASSYRDRGGYEQYF. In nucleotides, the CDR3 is TGTGCCAGCAGTTACCGGGACAGGGGAGGCTACGAGCAGTACTTC.